This T cell receptor beta chain is drawn from a study of cytomegalovirus exposure and HLA in healthy donors. The primer mix had 60 Vbeta and 13 Jbeta primers. Profiled with immunoSEQ multiplex PCR; TCRdb holds only in-frame clones, not every one. This sample has some 100,000 clones; 60% to 80% occur once, and the top ten carry 4.8%. Per the germline V gene, CDR1 is MDHEN and CDR2 is SYDVKM. There are 16 residues in the CDR3. V lost 7 bases and J 1 base, leaving 17 bases between the germline ends. The chain joins TRBV28 to TRBJ2-1; D is possibly TRBD1 (6 bases). This TCR was recovered from a woman aged 18 to 35 in good health and CMV-seropositive. Source material: PBMCs. CDR3 sequence: CASTIRRTVSYNEQFF. CDR3 DNA sequence: TGTGCCAGCACTATAAGGAGGACAGTGTCCTACAATGAGCAGTTCTTC.